This T cell receptor (beta chain) was documented in a study of cytomegalovirus exposure and HLA in healthy donors. Study-wide points: Specificity for CMV antigens was confirmed in vitro for a few of the CMV-associated chains. TCR beta chains numbering approximately 150 were designated cytomegalovirus-associated. The classifier reportedly diagnosed cytomegalovirus status with high sensitivity and specificity.

The CDR3 contains 15 residues. The V segment lost 3 bases and the J segment 8 bases; nucleotides outside the gene matches: 11. Germline V CDR1 and CDR2: KGHSH, LQKENI. With regard to this clone: What it recognizes is unknown.

Only in-frame clones appear in the TCRdb table, and some are missing; sequencing was by immunoSEQ multiplex PCR. This table holds roughly 310,000 clones, nearly 90% found once. Donors were drawn from the approximately 120-subject validation cohort, separate from the approximately 680-subject first cohort. The rearrangement uses TRBV18 and TRBJ1-2; the match to TRBD1 covers 8 bases. This TCR came from a man aged 25 to 45 in good health and CMV-seronegative. The sequencing input was PBMCs. The CDR3 loop reads CASSPWQGASGGYTF. The CDR3 nucleotides read TGTGCCAGCTCACCCTGGCAGGGGGCATCAGGAGGCTACACCTTC. Supplemented by reference TRBV18 and TRBJ1-2, the full variable domain reads NAGVMQNPRHLVRRRGQEARLRCSPMKGHSHVYWYRQLPEEGLKFMVYLQKENIIDESGMPKERFSAEFPKEGPSILRIQQVVRGDSAAYFCASSPWQGASGGYTFGSGTRLTVV.